A selection of T cell receptor beta chains follows, all from one sample in a study of T cell responses to AZD1222 COVID-19 vaccine. This table comes from immunoSEQ multiplex PCR, and its TCRdb copy is limited to in-frame clones, with some not included. The sample lists 40,000 to 50,000 clones, roughly 88% occurring once. The specimen comprised peripheral blood, sampled 28 days after the second AZD1222 dose. The receptors derive from an adult who received the AZD1222 COVID-19 vaccine. The CDR3 runs from the conserved cysteine through the conserved F or W. A D gene is named only where the DNA matches it firmly. Not every row has a clone size; where given, it reads once, few, many or a size class.

-	TRBV7-2	-	TRBJ1-1	CASSRSQVRNTEAFF	TGTGCCAGCAGCCGTTCCCAAGTGCGGAATACTGAAGCTTTCTTT
-	TRBV7-9	-	TRBJ1-2	CASSSDPAPGYGYTF	TGTGCCAGCAGCTCGGACCCCGCCCCAGGCTATGGCTACACCTTC
-	TRBV2	-	TRBJ1-1	CASTPLGVVGAFF	TGTGCCAGCACACCTCTGGGGGTTGTGGGAGCTTTCTTT
-	TRBV3-1/TRBV3-2	-	TRBJ1-5	CASSQVPVEAPQHF	TGTGCCAGCAGCCAAGTGCCAGTCGAGGCGCCCCAGCATTTT
-	TRBV3-1/TRBV3-2	-	TRBJ1-2	CASSQGNSQGGYTF	TGTGCCAGCAGCCAAGGCAACTCCCAAGGTGGCTACACCTTC
-	TRBV6-5	-	TRBJ1-5	CASSYSPINQPQHF	TGTGCCAGCAGTTATAGTCCGATAAATCAGCCCCAGCATTTT
-	TRBV12-5	-	TRBJ2-7	CASGLVFGADSYEQYF	TGTGCTAGTGGTTTGGTATTCGGGGCAGATTCCTACGAGCAGTACTTC
-	TRBV28	-	TRBJ2-3	CASSPDLGHTDTQYF	TGTGCCAGCAGTCCGGACTTGGGCCACACGGATACGCAGTATTTT
-	TRBV30	-	TRBJ1-3	CAWSGNTIYF	TGTGCCTGGAGCGGAAACACCATATATTTT
TRBD2	TRBV5-4	-	TRBJ2-5	CASSQLAAYQETQYF	TGTGCCAGCAGCCAACTAGCGGCCTACCAAGAGACCCAGTACTTC
-	TRBV7-9	-	TRBJ2-2	CASSTTGAGELFF	TGTGCCAGCAGCACCACAGGCGCCGGGGAGCTGTTTTTT
-	TRBV5-4	-	TRBJ2-3	CASSFSTDTQYF	TGTGCCAGCAGCTTTAGCACAGATACGCAGTATTTT
TRBD2	TRBV28	-	TRBJ2-7	CASSSGGKALSYEQYF	TGTGCCAGCAGTTCCGGGGGGAAGGCGCTCTCCTACGAGCAGTACTTC
TRBD1	TRBV6-1	-	TRBJ2-2	CASSELGTGNTGELFF	TGTGCCAGCAGTGAACTGGGGACAGGGAACACCGGGGAGCTGTTTTTT
-	TRBV6-5	once	TRBJ1-1	CASRRTLGNTEAFF	TGTGCCAGCAGACGGACATTGGGGAACACTGAAGCTTTCTTT
-	TRBV5-1	few	TRBJ2-1	CASSLALNNEQFF	TGCGCCAGCAGCTTGGCGTTGAACAATGAGCAGTTCTTC
-	TRBV12-3/TRBV12-4	-	TRBJ2-7	CASSLLVEQYF	TGTGCCAGCAGTTTACTCGTCGAGCAGTACTTC
TRBD2	TRBV7-9	-	TRBJ2-7	CASSLASSGGTEQYF	TGTGCCAGCAGCTTAGCGAGCAGCGGGGGCACGGAGCAGTACTTC
-	TRBV29-1	-	TRBJ1-1	CSVEIPWGMNTEAFF	TGCAGCGTTGAAATCCCATGGGGCATGAACACTGAAGCTTTCTTT
TRBD2	TRBV5-8	-	TRBJ2-1	CASSLRGGLEQFF	TGTGCCAGCAGCTTGCGGGGGGGCCTTGAGCAGTTCTTC
TRBD1	TRBV6-2/TRBV6-3	-	TRBJ1-2	CASSYGTAPYGYTF	TGTGCCAGCAGTTACGGGACAGCACCCTATGGCTACACCTTC
TRBD1	TRBV19	-	TRBJ1-1	CASSATGFHTTNTEAFF	TGTGCCAGTAGTGCGACAGGGTTTCACACGACGAACACTGAAGCTTTCTTT
TRBD1	TRBV7-2	-	TRBJ1-1	CASSPGGEAFF	TGTGCCAGCAGCCCAGGGGGGGAAGCTTTCTTT
-	TRBV5-1	once	TRBJ2-1	CASRRDRSGEQFF	TGCGCCAGCAGGCGGGACCGGAGTGGTGAGCAGTTCTTC
-	TRBV11-3	few	TRBJ1-1	CASSPGSKGHEAFF	TGTGCCAGCAGCCCCGGGAGTAAAGGCCATGAAGCTTTCTTT
TRBD1	TRBV2	-	TRBJ1-5	CASTQGVISNQPQHF	TGTGCCAGCACACAGGGGGTGATTAGCAATCAGCCCCAGCATTTT
-	TRBV2	few	TRBJ2-4	CASREGQINIQYF	TGTGCCAGCAGGGAGGGACAGATAAACATTCAGTACTTC
TRBD1	TRBV27	-	TRBJ1-2	CASSLSVQGNYGYTF	TGTGCCAGCAGTTTATCTGTACAGGGGAACTATGGCTACACCTTC
-	TRBV5-6	once	TRBJ1-2	CASSRGTVEAGYTF	TGTGCCAGCAGCCGGGGCACGGTCGAAGCCGGCTACACCTTC
-	TRBV3-1/TRBV3-2	-	TRBJ1-3	CASSQDSSLTIYF	TGTGCCAGCAGCCAAGATTCGAGTTTAACCATATATTTT
TRBD2	TRBV7-3	once	TRBJ2-3	CASSLIAGGSPDTQYF	TGTGCCAGCAGCCTGATAGCGGGGGGGTCCCCAGATACGCAGTATTTT
-	TRBV6-5	-	TRBJ1-1	CASQRGEAFF	TGTGCCAGCCAAAGGGGTGAAGCTTTCTTT
-	TRBV3-1/TRBV3-2	-	TRBJ2-5	CASSQDLETQYF	TGTGCCAGCAGCCAAGATTTAGAGACCCAGTACTTC
-	TRBV19	-	TRBJ1-6	CATFSGEGSPLHF	TGTGCAACCTTCTCAGGGGAGGGTTCACCCCTCCACTTT
TRBD2	TRBV5-1	once	TRBJ2-4	CASSLLSAGGKNIQYF	TGCGCCAGCAGCTTGTTGTCAGCGGGGGGCAAAAACATTCAGTACTTC
TRBD1	TRBV19	-	TRBJ2-1	CASAEPPGQGANEQFF	TGTGCCAGTGCCGAACCGCCGGGACAGGGGGCGAATGAGCAGTTCTTC
TRBD2	TRBV19	-	TRBJ2-1	CASSTGTSGSYNEQFF	TGTGCCAGTAGTACCGGGACTAGCGGATCCTACAATGAGCAGTTCTTC
TRBD1	TRBV7-8	few	TRBJ1-5	CASSSNQGAGQPQHF	TGTGCCAGCAGCTCAAACCAGGGGGCGGGTCAGCCCCAGCATTTT
-	TRBV28	-	TRBJ1-6	CASSLWAASALHF	TGTGCCAGCAGTTTATGGGCCGCCTCGGCCCTCCACTTT
TRBD1	TRBV10-3	-	TRBJ1-5	CAISVGTGGNQPQHF	TGTGCCATCAGCGTCGGGACAGGGGGCAATCAGCCCCAGCATTTT
TRBD1	TRBV2	-	TRBJ2-7	CASRDRGEGEQYF	TGTGCCAGCAGGGACAGGGGAGAGGGTGAGCAGTACTTC
-	TRBV14	-	TRBJ1-1	CASSQGGTGNTEAFF	TGTGCCAGCAGCCAAGGTGGGACCGGGAACACTGAAGCTTTCTTT
-	TRBV25-1	-	TRBJ2-7	CASQRGGYEQYF	TGTGCCAGCCAAAGAGGCGGCTACGAGCAGTACTTC
TRBD1	TRBV5-4	-	TRBJ1-1	CASSQGTANTEAFF	TGTGCCAGCAGCCAGGGGACAGCGAACACTGAAGCTTTCTTT
-	TRBV20-1	-	TRBJ1-1	CSARVSEAFF	TGCAGTGCTAGAGTCAGTGAAGCTTTCTTT
TRBD2	TRBV5-1	-	TRBJ2-5	CASSRGGPTETQYF	TGCGCCAGCAGCCGCGGGGGGCCCACTGAGACCCAGTACTTC
TRBD1	TRBV19	-	TRBJ1-2	CASTTGESGYTF	TGTGCCAGTACGACAGGGGAGAGTGGCTACACCTTC
-	TRBV5-1	-	TRBJ2-7	CASSTPGQVNEQYF	TGCGCCAGCAGCACACCGGGACAAGTAAACGAGCAGTACTTC
-	TRBV12-3/TRBV12-4	few	TRBJ2-2	CASGASTGELFF	TGTGCCAGCGGGGCTTCGACCGGGGAGCTGTTTTTT
TRBD1	TRBV14	-	TRBJ2-7	CASSQVGPGTGLYEQYF	TGTGCCAGCAGCCAAGTCGGACCCGGGACAGGGCTGTACGAGCAGTACTTC
-	TRBV5-1	-	TRBJ1-5	CASSPTGTLNQPQHF	TGCGCCAGCAGCCCCACTGGCACTTTAAATCAGCCCCAGCATTTT
-	TRBV6-6	-	TRBJ2-7	CASSRLGEQYF	TGTGCCAGCAGCCGCCTCGGCGAGCAGTACTTC
TRBD1	TRBV6-2/TRBV6-3	-	TRBJ2-6	CASSLQGSGANVLTF	TGTGCCAGCAGTTTACAGGGGTCTGGGGCCAACGTCCTGACTTTC
-	TRBV4-2	-	TRBJ1-1	CASSQEGRKTEAFF	TGTGCCAGCAGCCAAGAGGGGCGAAAGACTGAAGCTTTCTTT
-	TRBV7-2	few	TRBJ1-5	CASSPRVYSNQPQHF	TGTGCCAGCAGCCCTAGGGTTTATAGCAATCAGCCCCAGCATTTT
-	TRBV5-8	-	TRBJ1-6	CASSLVEGNSPLHF	TGTGCCAGCAGCTTGGTAGAGGGGAATTCACCCCTCCACTTT
-	TRBV5-6	-	TRBJ1-4	CASSLGRPNEKLFF	TGTGCCAGCAGCTTGGGCCGTCCCAATGAAAAACTGTTTTTT
-	TRBV5-1	-	TRBJ2-7	CASSLNPTGLEQYF	TGCGCCAGCAGCCTCAATCCTACAGGGCTCGAGCAGTACTTC